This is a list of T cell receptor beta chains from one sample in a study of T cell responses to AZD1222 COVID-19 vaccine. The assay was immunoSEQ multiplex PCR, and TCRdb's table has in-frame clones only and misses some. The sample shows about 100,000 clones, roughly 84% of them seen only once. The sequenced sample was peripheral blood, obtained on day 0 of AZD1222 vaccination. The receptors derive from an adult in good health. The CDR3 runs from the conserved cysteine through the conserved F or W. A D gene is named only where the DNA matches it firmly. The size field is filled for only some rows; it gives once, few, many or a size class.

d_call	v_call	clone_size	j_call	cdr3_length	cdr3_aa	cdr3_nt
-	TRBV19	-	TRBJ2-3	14	CASKDYRAPDTQYF	TGTGCCAGTAAGGACTATCGGGCGCCAGATACGCAGTATTTT
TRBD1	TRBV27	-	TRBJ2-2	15	CASSSKDRGTGELFF	TGTGCCAGCAGTTCCAAGGACAGGGGCACCGGGGAGCTGTTTTTT
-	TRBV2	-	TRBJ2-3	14	CASSEGRGTDTQYF	TGTGCCAGCAGTGAGGGTAGGGGCACAGATACGCAGTATTTT
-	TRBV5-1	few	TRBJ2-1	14	CASREATEVNEQFF	TGCGCCAGCAGAGAGGCCACGGAGGTGAATGAGCAGTTCTTC
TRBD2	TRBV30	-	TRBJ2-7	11	CAWGEGHEQYF	TGTGCCTGGGGGGAGGGCCACGAGCAGTACTTC
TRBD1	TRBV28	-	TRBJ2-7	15	CASRQTGTGGNEQYF	TGTGCCAGCAGACAGACGGGGACAGGCGGTAACGAGCAGTACTTC
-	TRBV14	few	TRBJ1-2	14	CASSPSRIPYGYTF	TGTGCCAGCAGCCCCTCTAGGATCCCATATGGCTACACCTTC
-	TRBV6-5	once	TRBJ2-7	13	CASGGTGAYEQYF	TGTGCCAGCGGGGGGACGGGGGCCTACGAGCAGTACTTC
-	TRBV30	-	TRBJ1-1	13	CAWSVQENTEAFF	TGTGCCTGGAGTGTCCAAGAGAACACTGAAGCTTTCTTT
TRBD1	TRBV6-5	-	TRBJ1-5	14	CASIRDRVNQPQHF	TGTGCCAGCATCCGGGACAGGGTCAATCAGCCCCAGCATTTT
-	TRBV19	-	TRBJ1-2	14	CASSIDTGIGGYTF	TGTGCCAGTAGTATAGATACGGGGATCGGCGGCTACACCTTC
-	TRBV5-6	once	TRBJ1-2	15	CASSLDYRANYGYTF	TGTGCCAGCAGCTTGGATTACAGAGCTAACTATGGCTACACCTTC
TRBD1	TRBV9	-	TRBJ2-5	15	CASSVEDRVGETQYF	TGTGCCAGCAGCGTAGAAGACAGGGTAGGCGAGACCCAGTACTTC
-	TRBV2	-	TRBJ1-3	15	CASNAPVYSGNTIYF	TGTGCCAGCAATGCCCCCGTTTACTCTGGAAACACCATATATTTT
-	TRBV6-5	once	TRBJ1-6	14	CASSYSGGDSPLHF	TGTGCCAGCAGTTACTCAGGCGGGGATTCACCCCTCCACTTT
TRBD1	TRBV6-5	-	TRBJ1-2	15	CASSYGSRGAYGYTF	TGTGCCAGCAGTTACGGGAGCAGGGGGGCCTATGGCTACACCTTC
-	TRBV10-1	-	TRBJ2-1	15	CASSTDREGSNEQFF	TGCGCCAGCAGTACTGACAGGGAGGGGAGCAATGAGCAGTTCTTC
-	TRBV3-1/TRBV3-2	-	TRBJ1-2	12	CASSQGRQGYTF	TGTGCCAGCAGCCAAGGCAGGCAGGGCTACACCTTC
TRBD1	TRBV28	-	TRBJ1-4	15	CASRKIQGALGKLFF	TGTGCCAGCAGAAAGATACAGGGGGCTTTGGGAAAACTGTTTTTT
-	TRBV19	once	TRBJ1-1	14	CASSIWGLNTEAFF	TGTGCCAGTAGTATTTGGGGTTTGAACACTGAAGCTTTCTTT
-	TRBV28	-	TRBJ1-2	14	CASSLWSTGYGYTF	TGTGCCAGCAGTTTATGGAGTACAGGGTATGGCTACACCTTC
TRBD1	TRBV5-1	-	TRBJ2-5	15	CASSLAAGGDETQYF	TGCGCCAGCAGCTTGGCTGCAGGGGGCGATGAGACCCAGTACTTC
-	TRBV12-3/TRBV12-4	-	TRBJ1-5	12	CASSLPSQPQHF	TGTGCCAGCAGTTTACCTAGCCAGCCCCAGCATTTT
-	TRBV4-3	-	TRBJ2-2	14	CASSQTGRTGELFF	TGCGCCAGCAGCCAAACAGGGAGGACCGGGGAGCTGTTTTTT
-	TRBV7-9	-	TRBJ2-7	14	CASSPSAGTHEQYF	TGTGCCAGCAGCCCCTCAGCAGGGACCCACGAGCAGTACTTC
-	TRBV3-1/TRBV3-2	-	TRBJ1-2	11	CASRDLGGYTF	TGTGCCAGCAGGGATTTAGGAGGCTACACCTTC
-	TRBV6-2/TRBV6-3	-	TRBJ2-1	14	CASSSGAPNNEQFF	TGTGCCAGCAGTTCCGGTGCCCCTAACAATGAGCAGTTCTTC
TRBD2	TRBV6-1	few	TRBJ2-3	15	CASSELAGGPDTQYF	TGTGCCAGCAGTGAATTAGCGGGGGGGCCAGATACGCAGTATTTT
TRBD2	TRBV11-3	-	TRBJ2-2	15	CASRRPGTSGGELFF	TGTGCCAGCAGGCGCCCCGGGACTAGCGGGGGGGAGCTGTTTTTT
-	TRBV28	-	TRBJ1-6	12	CASSLMSSPLHF	TGTGCCAGCAGTTTGATGAGTTCACCCCTCCACTTT
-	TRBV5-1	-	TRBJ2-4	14	CASSPGSAKNIQYF	TGCGCCAGCAGCCCAGGGTCGGCCAAAAACATTCAGTACTTC
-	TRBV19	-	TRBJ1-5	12	CASSTRGQPQHF	TGTGCCAGTAGCACTAGGGGTCAGCCCCAGCATTTT
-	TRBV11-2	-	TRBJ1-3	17	CASSLEKDRLSGNTIYF	TGTGCCAGCAGCTTGGAAAAGGACAGACTCTCTGGAAACACCATATATTTT